This TCR beta chain was sequenced during a study of T cell responses to AZD1222 COVID-19 vaccine. Whole-study findings and limits: Once two AZD1222 doses were given, Spike-specific TCR breadth and depth went up. It should be noted that donors were predominantly white British and more often female, and clonal diversity was possibly underestimated. Without day 14 samples, only post-peak T cell repertoires were studied.

As to this clone: Its matching antigen is unknown.

The repertoire was sequenced with immunoSEQ multiplex PCR; TCRdb's copy has only in-frame clones and lacks some. The sample contains about 180,000 clones, approximately 86% of which appear only once. The sequence was obtained from an adult in good health. The sequencing used peripheral blood, collected on day 0 of AZD1222 vaccination.

The CDR3 is CASSLLGQGATEQYF. The CDR3 DNA sequence: TGTGCCAGCAGCTTGTTAGGACAGGGGGCTACCGAGCAGTACTTC. The chain has TRBV11-1 and TRBJ2-7, with TRBD1 matching over 11 bases. Trimming took 3 bases from V and 6 from J; bases not matched to a gene: 7. CDR1 and CDR2 from the germline V gene are SGHAT and FQDESV (reference sequence). There are 15 residues in the CDR3.